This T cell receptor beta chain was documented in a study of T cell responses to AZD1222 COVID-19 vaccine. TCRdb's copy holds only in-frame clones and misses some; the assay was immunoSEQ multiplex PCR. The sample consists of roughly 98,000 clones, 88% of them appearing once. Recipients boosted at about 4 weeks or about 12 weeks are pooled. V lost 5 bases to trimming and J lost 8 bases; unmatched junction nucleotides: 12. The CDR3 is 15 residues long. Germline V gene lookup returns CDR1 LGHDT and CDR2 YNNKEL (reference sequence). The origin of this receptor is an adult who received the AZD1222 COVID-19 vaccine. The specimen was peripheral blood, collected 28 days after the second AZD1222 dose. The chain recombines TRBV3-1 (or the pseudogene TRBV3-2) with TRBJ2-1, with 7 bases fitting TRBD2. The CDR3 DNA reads TGTGCCAGCAGCATTAGCGGGCTCGAGCGCCATGAGCAGTTCTTC. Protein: CASSISGLERHEQFF.